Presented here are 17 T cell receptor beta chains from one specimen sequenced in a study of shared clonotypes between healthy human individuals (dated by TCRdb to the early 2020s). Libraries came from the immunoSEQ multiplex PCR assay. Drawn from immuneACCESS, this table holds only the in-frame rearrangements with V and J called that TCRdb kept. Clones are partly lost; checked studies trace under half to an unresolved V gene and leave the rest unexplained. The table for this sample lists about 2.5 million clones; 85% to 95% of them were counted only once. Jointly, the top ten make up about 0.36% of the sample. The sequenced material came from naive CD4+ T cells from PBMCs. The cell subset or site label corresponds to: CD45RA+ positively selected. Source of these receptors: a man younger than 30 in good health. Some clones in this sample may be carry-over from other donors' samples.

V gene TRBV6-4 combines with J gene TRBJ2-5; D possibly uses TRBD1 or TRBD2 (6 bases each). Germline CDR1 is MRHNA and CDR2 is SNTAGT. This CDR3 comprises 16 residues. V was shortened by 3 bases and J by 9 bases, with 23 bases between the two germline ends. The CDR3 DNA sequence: TGTGCCAGCAGTGAAGAAGTTTGGACTCGGGGGCCGGCCCAGTACTTC. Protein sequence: CASSEEVWTRGPAQYF.

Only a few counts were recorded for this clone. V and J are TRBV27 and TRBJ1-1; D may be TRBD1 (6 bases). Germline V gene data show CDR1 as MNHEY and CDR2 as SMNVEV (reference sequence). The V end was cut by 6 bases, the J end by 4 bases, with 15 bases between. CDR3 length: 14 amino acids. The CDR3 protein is CASSSGVRVTEAFF. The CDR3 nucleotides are TGTGCCAGCAGCTCAGGGGTTAGGGTCACTGAAGCTTTCTTT.

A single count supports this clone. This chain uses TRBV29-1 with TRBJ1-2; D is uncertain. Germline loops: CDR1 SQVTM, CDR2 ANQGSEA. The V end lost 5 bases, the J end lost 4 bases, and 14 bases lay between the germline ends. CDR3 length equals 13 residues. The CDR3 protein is CSVSEGASYGYTF. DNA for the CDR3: TGCAGCGTTTCTGAGGGCGCAAGCTATGGCTACACCTTC.

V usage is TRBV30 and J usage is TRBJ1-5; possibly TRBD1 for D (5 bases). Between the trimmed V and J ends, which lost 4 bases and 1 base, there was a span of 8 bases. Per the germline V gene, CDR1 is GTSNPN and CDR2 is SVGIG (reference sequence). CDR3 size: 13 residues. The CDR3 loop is CAWNGASNQPQHF. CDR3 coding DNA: TGTGCCTGGAACGGGGCCAGCAATCAGCCCCAGCATTTT.

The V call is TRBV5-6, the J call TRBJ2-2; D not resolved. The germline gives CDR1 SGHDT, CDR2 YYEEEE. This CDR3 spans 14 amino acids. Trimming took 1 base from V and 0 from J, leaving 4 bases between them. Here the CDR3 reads CASSLIPNTGELFF. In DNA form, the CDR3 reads TGTGCCAGCAGCTTGATCCCGAACACCGGGGAGCTGTTTTTT.

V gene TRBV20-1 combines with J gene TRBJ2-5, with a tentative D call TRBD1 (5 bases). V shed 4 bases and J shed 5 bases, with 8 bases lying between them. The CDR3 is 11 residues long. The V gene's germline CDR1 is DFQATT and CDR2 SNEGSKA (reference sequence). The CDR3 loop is CSATGAETQYF. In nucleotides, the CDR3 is TGCAGTGCTACTGGGGCGGAGACCCAGTACTTC.

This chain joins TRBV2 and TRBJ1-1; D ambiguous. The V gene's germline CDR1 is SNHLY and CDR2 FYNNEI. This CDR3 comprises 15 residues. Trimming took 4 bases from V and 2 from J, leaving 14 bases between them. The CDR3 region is CASSGIRGVNTEAFF. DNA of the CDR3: TGTGCCAGCAGTGGGATCCGGGGAGTAAACACTGAAGCTTTCTTT.

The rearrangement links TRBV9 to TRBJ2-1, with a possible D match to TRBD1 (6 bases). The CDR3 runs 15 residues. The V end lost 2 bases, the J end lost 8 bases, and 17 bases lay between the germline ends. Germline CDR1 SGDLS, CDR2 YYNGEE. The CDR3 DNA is TGTGCCAGCAGCGTGACCGGGACAAAGGCTGATGAGCAGTTCTTC. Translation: CASSVTGTKADEQFF.

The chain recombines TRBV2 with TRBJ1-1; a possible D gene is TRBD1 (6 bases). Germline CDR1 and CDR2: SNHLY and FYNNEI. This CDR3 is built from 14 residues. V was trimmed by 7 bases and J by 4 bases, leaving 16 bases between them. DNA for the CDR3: TGTGCCAGCACTGACAGGTGGGGTGGCACTGAAGCTTTCTTT. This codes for CASTDRWGGTEAFF.

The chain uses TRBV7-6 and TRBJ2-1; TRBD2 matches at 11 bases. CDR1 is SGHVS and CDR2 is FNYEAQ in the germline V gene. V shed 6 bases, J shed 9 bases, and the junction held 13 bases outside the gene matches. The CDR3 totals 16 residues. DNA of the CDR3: TGTGCCAGCAGACAATTAGCGGGAGGGTTTCGTGGTGAGCAGTTCTTC. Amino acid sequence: CASRQLAGGFRGEQFF.

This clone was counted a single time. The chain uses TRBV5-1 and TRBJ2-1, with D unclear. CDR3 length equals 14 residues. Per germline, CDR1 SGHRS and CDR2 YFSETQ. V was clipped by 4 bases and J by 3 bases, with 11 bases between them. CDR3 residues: CASSLDILYNEQFF. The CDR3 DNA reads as TGCGCCAGCAGCCTTGATATCCTCTACAATGAGCAGTTCTTC.

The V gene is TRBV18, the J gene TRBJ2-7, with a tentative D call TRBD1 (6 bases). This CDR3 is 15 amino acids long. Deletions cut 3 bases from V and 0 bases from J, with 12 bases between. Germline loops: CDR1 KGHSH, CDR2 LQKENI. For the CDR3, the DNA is TGTGCCAGCTCACCCGGACAGCTTATCTCCTACGAGCAGTACTTC. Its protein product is CASSPGQLISYEQYF.

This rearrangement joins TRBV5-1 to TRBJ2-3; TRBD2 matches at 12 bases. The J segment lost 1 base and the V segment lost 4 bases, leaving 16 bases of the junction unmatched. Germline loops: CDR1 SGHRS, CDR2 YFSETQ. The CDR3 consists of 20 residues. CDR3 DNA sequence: TGCGCCAGCAGCCTGGGTTTGACTAGCGGGAGTATGAGAGGCACAGATACGCAGTATTTT. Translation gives CASSLGLTSGSMRGTDTQYF. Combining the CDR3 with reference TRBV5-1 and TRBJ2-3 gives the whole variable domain KAGVTQTPRYLIKTRGQQVTLSCSPISGHRSVSWYQQTPGQGLQFLFEYFSETQRNKGNFPGRFSGRQFSNSRSEMNVSTLELGDSALYLCASSLGLTSGSMRGTDTQYFGPGTRLTVL.

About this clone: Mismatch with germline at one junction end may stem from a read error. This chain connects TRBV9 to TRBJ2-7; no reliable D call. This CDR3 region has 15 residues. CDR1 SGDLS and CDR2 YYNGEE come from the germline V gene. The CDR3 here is CASSPRSQASDEQYF. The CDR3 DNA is TGTGCCAGCAGCCCGAGATCGCAGGCCTCCGACGAGCAGTACTTC.

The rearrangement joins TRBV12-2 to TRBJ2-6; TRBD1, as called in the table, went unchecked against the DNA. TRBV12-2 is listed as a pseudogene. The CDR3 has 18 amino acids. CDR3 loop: CASRLATGGCSGANVLTF. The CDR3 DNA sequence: TGTGCAAGTCGCTTGGCCACAGGGGGCTGCTCTGGGGCCAACGTCCTGACTTTC.

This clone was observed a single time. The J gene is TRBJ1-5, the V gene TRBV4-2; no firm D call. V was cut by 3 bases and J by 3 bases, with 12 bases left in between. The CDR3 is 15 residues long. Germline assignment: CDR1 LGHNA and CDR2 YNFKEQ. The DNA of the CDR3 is TGTGCCAGCAGCCACCACGGTCAGCCCAATCAGCCCCAGCATTTT. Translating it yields CASSHHGQPNQPQHF.

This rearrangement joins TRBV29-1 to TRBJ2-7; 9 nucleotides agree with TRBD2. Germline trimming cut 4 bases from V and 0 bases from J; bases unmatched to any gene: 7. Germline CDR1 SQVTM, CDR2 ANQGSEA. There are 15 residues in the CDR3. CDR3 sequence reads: CSVGTRLADSYEQYF. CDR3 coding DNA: TGCAGCGTTGGGACAAGACTAGCGGACTCCTACGAGCAGTACTTC.